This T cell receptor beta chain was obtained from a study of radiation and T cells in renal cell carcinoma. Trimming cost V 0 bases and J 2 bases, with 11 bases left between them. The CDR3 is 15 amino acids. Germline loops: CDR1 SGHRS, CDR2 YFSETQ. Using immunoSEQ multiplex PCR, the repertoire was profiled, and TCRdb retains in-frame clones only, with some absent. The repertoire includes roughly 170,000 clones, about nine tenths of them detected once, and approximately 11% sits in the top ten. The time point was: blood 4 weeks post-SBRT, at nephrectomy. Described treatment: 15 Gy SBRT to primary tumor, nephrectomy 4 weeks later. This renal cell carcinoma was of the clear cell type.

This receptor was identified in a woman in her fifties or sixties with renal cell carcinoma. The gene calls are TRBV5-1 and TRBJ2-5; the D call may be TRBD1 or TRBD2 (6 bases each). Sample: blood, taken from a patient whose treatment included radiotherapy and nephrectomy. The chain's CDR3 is CASSLVWGAQETQYF. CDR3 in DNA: TGCGCCAGCAGCTTGGTCTGGGGGGCACAAGAGACCCAGTACTTC.